This TCR beta chain was found in a study of post-analysis software for immune sequencing data. Whole-study context: Relapsing-remitting, secondary progressive and progressive-relapsing courses of multiple sclerosis were included.

Incorporated into the TCR beta cDNA libraries were unique molecular identifiers, which served to reduce PCR and sequencing biases. TCRdb analysed the PCR reads with MiXCR anew, one entry per CDR3 protein. This sample has roughly 570,000 distinct CDR3 sequences, with less than 40% found just once. Study-level findings and limits: Several TRBV segments (TRBV5-6, TRBV5-1 and TRBV20-1 among them) occurred more frequently in patients than in controls. A significant reduction in normalized Chao1 diversity was observed in multiple sclerosis patients versus controls. Same-batch samples co-clustered strongly by F measure.

For this clonotype: What it binds is not known.

CDR3 length equals 17 residues. V was clipped by 6 bases and J by 1 base; unmatched bases: 7. Looked up from germline, CDR1 is MNHNS and CDR2 is SASEGT. The rearrangement uses TRBV6-1 and TRBJ2-1; TRBD2 matches at 12 bases. The sequenced sample was blood. The origin of this receptor is a girl younger than 18 with multiple sclerosis. Written as DNA, the CDR3 is TGTGCCAGCAGCGATAGGACTAGCGGGGAGTCCTACAATGAGCAGTTCTTC. Translated, it gives CASSDRTSGESYNEQFF.